A selection of T cell receptor beta chains follows, all from one sample in a study of monozygotic twins with inflammatory bowel disease. Each CDR3 protein gets one entry in TCRdb, which reprocessed the 5' RACE reads and gives no DNA. The repertoire table contains 140,000 to 150,000 distinct CDR3 sequences. Sequencing was carried out using blood. The receptors originated from a human donor with ulcerative colitis or Crohn's disease, or a healthy co-twin of an affected twin (not recorded which). CDR3s include the opening cysteine and the closing phenylalanine or tryptophan.

cdr3_aa: CASSMDRDQPQHF
j_call: TRBJ1-5
v_call: TRBV5-6

cdr3_aa: CSARTSGIMNIQYF
j_call: TRBJ2-4
v_call: TRBV20-1

cdr3_aa: CASGAGQANEQFF
j_call: TRBJ2-1
v_call: TRBV6-6

cdr3_aa: CAWSPNRPEKLFF
j_call: TRBJ1-4
v_call: TRBV30

cdr3_aa: CASSNKRDRETNTGELFF
j_call: TRBJ2-2
v_call: TRBV21-1

cdr3_aa: CSGGDPGELFF
j_call: TRBJ2-2
v_call: TRBV29-1

cdr3_aa: CASSLSGRENNEQFF
j_call: TRBJ2-1
v_call: TRBV7-7

cdr3_aa: CASSDPGLAVYEQYF
j_call: TRBJ2-7
v_call: TRBV11-2

cdr3_aa: CASSLLDTQYF
j_call: TRBJ2-3
v_call: TRBV12-3/TRBV12-4

cdr3_aa: CSAITGSTEAFF
j_call: TRBJ1-1
v_call: TRBV20-1

cdr3_aa: CATTNRERATQYF
j_call: TRBJ2-5
v_call: TRBV27

cdr3_aa: CSVRRGTSGDNEQFF
j_call: TRBJ2-1
v_call: TRBV20-1

cdr3_aa: CAISVGQDTDTQYF
j_call: TRBJ2-3
v_call: TRBV10-3

cdr3_aa: CASSPADISGNTIYF
j_call: TRBJ1-3
v_call: TRBV18

cdr3_aa: CASSLEVKGWGQETQYF
j_call: TRBJ2-5
v_call: TRBV7-2

cdr3_aa: CASSFPSSGRDNEQFF
j_call: TRBJ2-1
v_call: TRBV7-6

cdr3_aa: CASSLATGRNNSPLHF
j_call: TRBJ1-6
v_call: TRBV7-2

cdr3_aa: CASSLAGGPRDTQYF
j_call: TRBJ2-3
v_call: TRBV7-2

cdr3_aa: CASSPGLVSEQYF
j_call: TRBJ2-7
v_call: TRBV6-2/TRBV6-3

cdr3_aa: CASSFGQGATEAFF
j_call: TRBJ1-1
v_call: TRBV5-1

cdr3_aa: CAWDREGSPLHF
j_call: TRBJ1-6
v_call: TRBV30